This record covers a single T cell receptor (beta chain). Antigen: not known. CDR3 length: 14 amino acids. Germline V gene lookup returns CDR1 GTSNPN and CDR2 SVGIG (reference sequence). The V gene lost 4 bases and the J gene lost 0 bases, with 13 bases spanning the gap. This specimen comes from a study of cytomegalovirus exposure and HLA in healthy donors. Primers included in the PCR were 60 Vbeta and 13 Jbeta primers. Here immunoSEQ multiplex PCR was the method, and the copy in TCRdb shows in-frame clones only, minus some. In the table there are about 120,000 clones, around 85% of which are singletons. Study-wide points: The Asian-associated ancestry cluster reportedly had fewer N-insertions than the approximately 630-donor mean in a later analysis.

The donors (healthy individuals) were bone marrow donors. This chain links TRBV30 with TRBJ2-7; tentative D call: TRBD1 (6 bases). The sample consisted of PBMCs. The TCR comes from a man aged 18 to 29 in good health and CMV-seropositive. The CDR3, as DNA: TGTGCCTGGATAGATAACAGGGACTCCTACGAGCAGTACTTC. It translates to CAWIDNRDSYEQYF.